This T cell receptor (beta chain) comes out of a study of T cells in localized non-small cell lung cancer. Study-wide findings and caveats: Heterogeneity cannot be ruled out, as sequencing used one tumor region only. The greatest T cell clonality was found in uninvolved adjacent lung (higher than in tumor). Across samples, adjacent lung featured a median roughly 60 of the top 100 tumor clones.

Here immunoSEQ multiplex PCR was the method, and the copy in TCRdb shows in-frame clones only, minus some. Altogether 25,000 to 35,000 clones are present, approximately 90% being singletons, with the ten largest covering approximately 5.4%. Germline V CDR1 and CDR2: LNHNV, YYDKDF (reference sequence). The V and J ends lost 0 bases and 3 bases respectively, with 9 bases between them. The CDR3 has 15 residues. As for this clone: What it binds is unknown.

The material was PBMCs, obtained before any cancer treatment. The chain uses TRBV15 and TRBJ1-3; D is uncertain. The sequence was collected from a man aged 35 to 69 with stage II lung adenocarcinoma. CDR3 in DNA: TGTGCCACCAGCAGAGATGTAGGGAGTGGAAACACCATATATTTT. Its protein product is CATSRDVGSGNTIYF.